A selection of T cell receptor beta chains follows, all from one sample in a study of CD8 T cells in ankylosing spondylitis. TCRdb processed the 5' RACE reads anew with MiXCR; each CDR3 protein has one entry. The sample records roughly 440,000 distinct CDR3 sequences, 15% to 20% being singletons. Sequencing used blood, either unsorted or a sorted T cell fraction (not recorded which). These receptors originate from a male donor with ankylosing spondylitis. Both conserved end residues are part of each CDR3. The D gene is left open where the match is weak. Size is stated for part of the rows, as once, few or many counts, or as a class when the clone is expanded.

j_call | clone_size | d_call | v_call | cdr3_nt | cdr3_aa
TRBJ2-4 | few | . | TRBV18 | TGTGCCAGCTCACGAGGGGACACCGGCTCAGGCAAAAACATTCAGTACTTC | CASSRGDTGSGKNIQYF
TRBJ2-1 | many | . | TRBV30 | TGTGCCTGGAGTGGGGGTAGCGGACACTACAATGAGCAGTTCTTC | CAWSGGSGHYNEQFF
TRBJ2-2 | few | TRBD2 | TRBV5-1 | TGCGCCAGCAGCGCCTCCCTAGCGGGGACAACCGGGGAGCTGTTTTTT | CASSASLAGTTGELFF
TRBJ2-3 | . | TRBD2 | TRBV13 | TGTGCCAGCAGCTTAGGCCCACCGGGGGGGGCGAGCACAGATACGCAGTATTTT | CASSLGPPGGASTDTQYF
TRBJ1-1 | . | . | TRBV12-3/TRBV12-4 | TGTGCCAGCACCATGGGACACTTCACTGAAGCTTTCTTT | CASTMGHFTEAFF
TRBJ2-2 | . | . | TRBV11-3 | TGTGCCAGCGCCGGGCCCACCGGGGAGCTGTTTTTT | CASAGPTGELFF
TRBJ2-5 | few | TRBD2 | TRBV20-1 | TGCAGTGCTCAGGGACTAGCGGGGGTAGAGACCCAGTACTTC | CSAQGLAGVETQYF
TRBJ1-2 | . | . | TRBV12-3/TRBV12-4 | TGTGCCAGCAGTTTAGCAGGGGCCGGCTACACCTTC | CASSLAGAGYTF
TRBJ1-5 | . | . | TRBV12-3/TRBV12-4 | TGTGCCAGCACCATAAACCCGAGTCTAGGGCCCCTCGATCAGCCCCAGCATTTT | CASTINPSLGPLDQPQHF
TRBJ2-1 | . | TRBD1 | TRBV19 | TGTGCCAGTAGGCCCGGGACAGGGTTCGGGAACGAGCAGTTCTTC | CASRPGTGFGNEQFF
TRBJ1-1 | few | . | TRBV5-8 | TGTGCCAGCAGCTTGGTAGGGTATGGCACTGAAGCTTTCTTT | CASSLVGYGTEAFF
TRBJ1-6 | . | . | TRBV3-1 | TGTGCCAGCAGCCAATTTGGACTTACAAATTCACCCCTCCACTTT | CASSQFGLTNSPLHF
TRBJ2-2 | few | . | TRBV5-1 | TGCGCCAGCAGCCCCAGTGGCGGGAACACCGGGGAGCTGTTTTTT | CASSPSGGNTGELFF
TRBJ1-6 | . | . | TRBV6-1 | TGTGCCCACAGACTTTCGGGGACCTTCCATTCACCCCTCCACTTT | CAHRLSGTFHSPLHF
TRBJ2-1 | . | . | TRBV6-5 | TGTGCCAGCAGTTACCCAGTAATGGACGAAGCGGGTGAGCAGTTCTTC | CASSYPVMDEAGEQFF
TRBJ1-2 | few | . | TRBV6-2/TRBV6-3 | TGTGCCGCCTCGGACAGTACCTATGGCTACACCTTC | CAASDSTYGYTF
TRBJ1-1 | many | TRBD1 | TRBV4-1 | TGTGCCAGCAGCCAAGGACAGGGCACTGAAGCTTTCTTT | CASSQGQGTEAFF
TRBJ1-2 | many | . | TRBV7-9 | TGTGCCAGCAGCCTAAGAAAACAAGGCCGCTATGGCTACACCTTC | CASSLRKQGRYGYTF
TRBJ2-1 | . | TRBD2 | TRBV20-1 | TGCAGTGCTAGATATCCCCTAGCGGGAGAGTACAATGAGCAGTTCTTC | CSARYPLAGEYNEQFF
TRBJ1-6 | few | . | TRBV5-1 | TGCGCCAGCAGCTTGGTTGGAGGGAACTATAATTCACCCCTCCACTTT | CASSLVGGNYNSPLHF
TRBJ1-3 | few | . | TRBV20-1 | TGCAGTGCTGAAGGACAGTCTGGAAACACCATATATTTT | CSAEGQSGNTIYF
TRBJ2-7 | few | . | TRBV11-2 | TGTGCCAGCAGCCGGTGGGACGAGCAGTACTTC | CASSRWDEQYF
TRBJ1-2 | . | TRBD1 | TRBV6-5 | TGTGCCAGCAGTTCATTGGGACAGGGGGTCGTCGGGGACTACACCTTC | CASSSLGQGVVGDYTF
TRBJ1-5 | . | . | TRBV5-1 | TGCGCCAGCAGCTTTGCAGAAAATCAGCCCCAGCATTTT | CASSFAENQPQHF
TRBJ1-2 | few | TRBD1 | TRBV2 | TGTGCCAGCCGCAAATGGGACAGGAACTATGGCTACACCTTC | CASRKWDRNYGYTF
TRBJ2-1 | . | . | TRBV7-3 | TGTGCCAGCAGCTTAACGCAGGGTACGGTTGAGCAGTTCTTC | CASSLTQGTVEQFF
TRBJ1-6 | . | . | TRBV3-1 | TGTGCCAGCAGCCAAAGAGGGTGGGATTCACCCCTCCACTTT | CASSQRGWDSPLHF
TRBJ1-2 | many | . | TRBV12-3/TRBV12-4 | TGTGCCAGCAGTTTTAAAGCGGACTATGGCTACACCTTC | CASSFKADYGYTF
TRBJ1-3 | many | . | TRBV20-1 | TGCAGTGCTAGGGATCAGGGGTTAGGAAACACCATATATTTT | CSARDQGLGNTIYF
TRBJ1-5 | . | . | TRBV4-2 | TGTGCCAGCAGCCAAGTGGGGGGACAGCCCCAGCATTTT | CASSQVGGQPQHF
TRBJ2-7 | . | TRBD1 | TRBV29-1 | TGCAGCGTTGAAAGGGACAGGGGCTACGAGCAGTACTTC | CSVERDRGYEQYF
TRBJ2-2 | many | TRBD2 | TRBV15 | TGTGCCACCATGGCGGGAGGGAACACCGGGGAGCTGTTTTTT | CATMAGGNTGELFF
TRBJ1-5 | many | . | TRBV4-1 | TGCGCCAGCAGCCAAGAACGACAGCCTAATCAGCCCCAGCATTTT | CASSQERQPNQPQHF
TRBJ2-7 | few | . | TRBV29-1 | TGCAGCGTTGAAGAGGGGTTCGACTACGAGCAGTACTTC | CSVEEGFDYEQYF
TRBJ1-1 | few | . | TRBV7-9 | TGTGCCAGCAGCTTAGAGGGAGCTATGAACACTGAAGCTTTCTTT | CASSLEGAMNTEAFF
TRBJ2-1 | many | . | TRBV15 | TGTGCCACCAGCAGAACGACAGGTCTCGAGGGTGAGCAGTTCTTC | CATSRTTGLEGEQFF
TRBJ2-2 | few | TRBD1 | TRBV27 | TGTGCCAGCAAATATCTTAGCACAGGGGCTTTCGGCGGGGAGCTGTTTTTT | CASKYLSTGAFGGELFF
TRBJ2-3 | many | . | TRBV5-1 | TGCGCCAGCAGCTTTTCGGGGACTAGCACAGATACGCAGTATTTT | CASSFSGTSTDTQYF
TRBJ1-2 | many | . | TRBV20-1 | TGCAGTGCTGATTCAGGAGGGAACGGCTATGGCTACACCTTC | CSADSGGNGYGYTF
TRBJ2-1 | . | . | TRBV7-3 | TGTGCCAGCAGCCCTAAGGGGAGCTCCTACAATGAGCAGTTCTTC | CASSPKGSSYNEQFF
TRBJ1-2 | . | . | TRBV5-6 | TGTGCCAGCAGCTCCTACATCTTTGGCTACACCTTC | CASSSYIFGYTF
TRBJ1-1 | . | TRBD1 | TRBV28 | TGTGCCAGCAGCCTCTTTCACCCCGGACAGGGTAGCGCTTTCTTT | CASSLFHPGQGSAFF
TRBJ2-6 | . | TRBD1 | TRBV15 | TGTGCCACCAGGGACAGGTCCCTCTCTGGGGCCAACGTCCTGACTTTC | CATRDRSLSGANVLTF
TRBJ2-1 | . | TRBD2 | TRBV12-3/TRBV12-4 | TGTGCCAGCAGTTTGGGGACTAGCAATTATCAAGAGCAGTTCTTC | CASSLGTSNYQEQFF
TRBJ1-3 | . | . | TRBV5-1 | TGCGCCAGCAGCTCGCCGGGAGAGGGAAACACCATATATTTT | CASSSPGEGNTIYF
TRBJ2-7 | few | TRBD2 | TRBV12-3/TRBV12-4 | TGTGCCAGCAGTCCTTTCACTAGCGTGTACGAGCAGTACTTC | CASSPFTSVYEQYF